This TCR beta chain was identified in a study of cytotoxic CD8 clonotypes in ibrutinib-treated CLL. The table lists this clone with a few counts. J was trimmed by 4 bases and V by 9 bases; bases with no gene match: 15. The CDR3 extends over 15 amino acids. Germline loops: CDR1 ENHRY, CDR2 SYGVKD. TCRdb keeps only in-frame clones here, not all; method: immunoSEQ multiplex PCR. This table holds some 70,000 clones, approximately 71% found once. The chain couples TRBV10-3 to TRBJ2-7; 7 nucleotides agree with TRBD2. The clonotype was recovered from a human donor with chronic lymphocytic leukemia. The specimen comprised PBMCs, sampled after 12 months of ibrutinib treatment. The CDR3, as DNA: TGTGCCATTAGACCAAGCGGGGCCATGGGGTACGAGCAGTACTTC. As protein: CAIRPSGAMGYEQYF.